This TCR beta chain was identified during a study of cytomegalovirus exposure and HLA in healthy donors. Study details: A later analysis reported the same platform for the roughly 110 validation repertoires and the approximately 700 first-cohort repertoires.

As concerns this clone: Its antigen is still unknown.

The J segment lost 13 bases and the V segment lost 3 bases, leaving 13 bases of the junction unmatched. The CDR3 runs to 16 residues. Germline V gives CDR1 KGHSH, CDR2 LQKENI. From the approximately 110-subject validation cohort, which was separate from the roughly 700-subject first cohort, the donors were drawn. Broader study findings: Confirmation was obtained in vitro that a few CMV-associated chains are specific for CMV antigens.

The data were produced by immunoSEQ multiplex PCR, yet TCRdb's version contains in-frame clones alone and is incomplete. This repertoire shows 130,000 or so clones, roughly 87% found once; its top ten account for 8% to 9.5%. The specimen sequenced was PBMCs. The source is a woman younger than 35 in good health and CMV-seropositive. V usage is TRBV18 and J usage is TRBJ2-6, with 9 bases that match TRBD1. The CDR3, as DNA: TGTGCCAGCTCACCTGTCCCGGGACAGGGCCCTAAGGTCCTGACTTTC. Translated: CASSPVPGQGPKVLTF.